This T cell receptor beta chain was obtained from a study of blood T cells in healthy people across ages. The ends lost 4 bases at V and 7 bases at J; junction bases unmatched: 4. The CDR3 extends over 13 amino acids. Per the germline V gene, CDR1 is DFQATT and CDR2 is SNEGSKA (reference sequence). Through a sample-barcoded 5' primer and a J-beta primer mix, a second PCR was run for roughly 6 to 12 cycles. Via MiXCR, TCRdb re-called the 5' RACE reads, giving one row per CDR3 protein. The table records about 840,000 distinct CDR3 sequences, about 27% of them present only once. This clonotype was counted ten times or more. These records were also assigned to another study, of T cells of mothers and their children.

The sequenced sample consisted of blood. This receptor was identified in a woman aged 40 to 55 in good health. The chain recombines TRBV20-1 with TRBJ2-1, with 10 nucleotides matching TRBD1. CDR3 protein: CSAKGQGVNEQFF. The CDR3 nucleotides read TGCAGTGCTAAAGGACAGGGGGTGAATGAGCAGTTCTTC.